This T cell receptor (beta chain) was sequenced for a study of T cell responses to AZD1222 COVID-19 vaccine. The assay was immunoSEQ multiplex PCR, and TCRdb's table has in-frame clones only and misses some. This sample carries about 140,000 clones, with 2% to 2.5% going to the ten biggest clones. Per germline, CDR1 MDHEN and CDR2 SYDVKM. CDR3 length: 17 amino acids. V dropped 5 bases and J dropped 2; count of bases not matched to a gene: 12. As to this clone: Its antigen is as yet unknown.

General study points: It was only after the peak T cell response that any repertoires were sampled.

This chain joins TRBV28 and TRBJ1-2, with 9 bases fitting TRBD1. The clonotype was recovered from an adult in good health. The sequenced sample was peripheral blood. CDR3 protein: CASSLPQGTGKNYGYTF. CDR3 in DNA: TGTGCCAGCAGTCTCCCTCAAGGGACAGGGAAAAACTATGGCTACACCTTC.